The 32 T cell receptor beta chains presented below share a single source sample, sequenced in a study of human T cells and chemical hapten exposure. One entry per CDR3 protein, called by TCRdb with MiXCR from the RACE reads. The table includes 55,000 to 85,000 distinct CDR3 sequences, about 9.4% detected once. Noted time point: patch test 1, 2 weeks after DPC sensitization. The treatment is: therapeutic diphenylcyclopropenone sensitization with weekly scalp DPC. The material was whole blood, obtained in connection with sensitization to the hapten diphenylcyclopropenone (DPC). The receptor set was obtained from a woman between 35 and 50 years old with alopecia areata. Some clones in this sample may be carry-over from other donors' samples.

This clonotype was counted many times. This chain connects TRBV18 to TRBJ2-7; 7 bases line up with TRBD2. The CDR3 sequence is 14 residues long. V shed 5 bases, J shed 2 bases, and the junction held 6 bases outside the gene matches. Looked up from germline, CDR1 is KGHSH and CDR2 is LQKENI. In DNA, the CDR3 is TGTGCCAGCTCAGTGTCTAGCGGAACCTACGAGCAGTACTTC. Residues: CASSVSSGTYEQYF.

V gene TRBV29-1 combines with J gene TRBJ2-7, with no clear D. This CDR3 is built from 11 residues. The V gene lost 5 bases and the J gene lost 12 bases, with 17 bases spanning the gap. Germline lookup yields CDR1 SQVTM and CDR2 ANQGSEA. The CDR3 spells CSVLRSGLPYF. CDR3 DNA sequence: TGCAGCGTTCTCCGGTCCGGGCTTCCGTACTTC.

This clonotype is a singleton in its sample. The junction shows a germline mismatch at one end, possibly a read error. The chain recombines TRBV10-3 with TRBJ1-5, with TRBD1 identical over 9 bases. The CDR3 length is 15 residues. Germline V gene sequence: CDR1 ENHRY, CDR2 SYGVKD. CDR3 loop: CDISESGTGHQPQHF. The CDR3 region has the DNA TGTGACATCAGTGAGTCGGGGACAGGGCATCAGCCCCAGCATTTT.

This clonotype was seen ten or more times. The chain employs TRBV3-1 and TRBJ1-3; D is undetermined. V was trimmed by 4 bases and J by 0 bases, leaving 7 bases between them. The CDR3 has 14 residues. Germline values: CDR1 LGHDT, CDR2 YNNKEL (reference sequence). CDR3 bases: TGTGCCAGCAGCCGGACGGACTCTGGAAACACCATATATTTT. Translating gives CASSRTDSGNTIYF.

This clonotype was recorded at least ten times. J is TRBJ1-1 and V is TRBV29-1; tentative D call: TRBD1 (6 bases). Trimming stripped 2 bases from V and 0 bases from J, with 10 bases between. Germline V gene lookup returns CDR1 SQVTM and CDR2 ANQGSEA. CDR3 length equals 14 residues. The CDR3 is CSVEQGRMNTEAFF. The CDR3 DNA is TGCAGCGTTGAACAGGGGAGGATGAACACTGAAGCTTTCTTT.

This clonotype was recorded a few times. This chain connects TRBV6-6 to TRBJ2-7, with 9 nucleotides matching TRBD2. Trimming removed 4 bases from V and 3 bases from J; junction bases left unmatched: 16. The CDR3 has 18 amino acids. Germline CDR1 reads MNHNY; CDR2 reads SVGAGI (reference sequence). CDR3 bases: TGTGCCAGCAGTTCGGCGCTGAAACCGGGACTAGCTTACTACGAGCAGTACTTC. This encodes CASSSALKPGLAYYEQYF.

This clonotype was seen repeatedly, ten times or more. The chain recombines TRBV4-1 with TRBJ1-3, with no clear D. The CDR3 spans 16 residues. Germline V gene lookup returns CDR1 MGHRA and CDR2 YSYEKL. Trimming left V 5 bases short and J 0 bases short, with 14 bases between. The CDR3 DNA is TGCGCCAGCAGCTGGAGGACCCAGCGCTCTGGAAACACCATATATTTT. Translated: CASSWRTQRSGNTIYF.

The chain is built from TRBV20-1 and TRBJ2-7; TRBD2 matches at 13 bases. The junction had 13 bases not matched to a gene; V was cut back by 3 bases and J by 2 bases. CDR1 DFQATT and CDR2 SNEGSKA come from the germline V gene (reference sequence). This CDR3 comprises 18 residues. In DNA, the CDR3 is TGCAGTGCTAGCCCGGGACTAGCGGGGCACTCGGACGCCTACGAGCAGTACTTC. This codes for CSASPGLAGHSDAYEQYF.

This clonotype was recorded a few times. The chain recombines TRBV6-5 with TRBJ2-6, with unresolved D. Germline V gives CDR1 MNHEY, CDR2 SVGAGI. The ends were cut back, 6 bases at V and 4 bases at J, with 13 bases in the middle. The CDR3 length is 15 residues. The CDR3 DNA reads as TGTGCCAGCAGCCGGTACTTAGAAGGGGCCAACGTCCTGACTTTC. This gives the protein CASSRYLEGANVLTF.

The genes are TRBV5-4 and TRBJ2-1, with no clear D. The germline CDR1 and CDR2 sequences are SGHNT and YYREEE (reference sequence). The length of the CDR3 is 14 residues. Trimming shortened V by 4 bases and J by 7 bases, and 15 bases separated the two germline ends. This CDR3 reads CASSLLPPVNEQFF. The CDR3, as DNA: TGTGCCAGCAGCCTCCTTCCCCCCGTGAATGAGCAGTTCTTC.

The rearrangement joins TRBV11-2 to TRBJ2-2; 9 nucleotides align to TRBD1. The CDR3 sequence is 14 residues long. Unmatched junction bases numbered 5, after V lost 8 bases and J lost 4 bases. CDR1 is SGHAT, CDR2 FQNNGV, per germline. CDR3 in DNA: TGTGCCAGCGCGAGGACAGGGGTCACCGGGGAGCTGTTTTTT. It encodes CASARTGVTGELFF.

The rearrangement links TRBV20-1 to TRBJ2-1, with 11 bases fitting TRBD2. After removal of 3 bases from V and 4 bases from J, the junction contained 8 bases not matched to a gene. There are 16 residues in the CDR3. Per germline, CDR1 DFQATT and CDR2 SNEGSKA (reference sequence). The CDR3 here is CSARDGLAGPYNEQFF. Here the CDR3 DNA reads TGCAGTGCTAGGGACGGACTAGCGGGTCCGTACAATGAGCAGTTCTTC.

There are a few counts of this clonotype. The chain couples TRBV20-1 to TRBJ2-3; D assignment may be TRBD1 or TRBD2 (6 bases each). This CDR3 contains 14 residues. Germline V gene sequence: CDR1 DFQATT, CDR2 SNEGSKA (reference sequence). Trimming removed 0 bases from V and 6 bases from J, with 13 bases in between. The CDR3 DNA sequence: TGCAGTGCTAGAGATCCCGGGGGCAGGGATACGCAGTATTTT. Its translation: CSARDPGGRDTQYF.

This clonotype was seen repeatedly, ten times or more. The chain recombines TRBV27 with TRBJ1-6; D is perhaps TRBD1 (5 bases). V lost 7 bases to trimming and J lost 9 bases, with 16 bases between them. In germline, CDR1 is MNHEY, CDR2 SMNVEV (reference sequence). CDR3 length: 14 residues. The CDR3 DNA sequence: TGTGCCAGCAAGGGCAGGGAATTTATTTCACCCCTCCACTTT. Translating gives CASKGREFISPLHF.

This clonotype was detected many times. The chain joins TRBV24-1 to TRBJ2-1; 8 bases map to TRBD2. The junction had 8 bases not matched to a gene; V was cut back by 4 bases and J by 4 bases. CDR1 and CDR2 from the germline V gene are KGHDR and SFDVKD. The CDR3 contains 16 residues. The CDR3 region is CATSESRASGYNEQFF. Written as DNA, the CDR3 is TGTGCCACCAGTGAGAGCAGGGCTAGCGGGTACAATGAGCAGTTCTTC.

The chain links TRBV7-2 to TRBJ2-5, with D possibly TRBD2 on 6 matching bases. The CDR3 runs to 17 residues. The V and J ends lost 1 base and 4 bases respectively, with 19 bases between them. Germline CDR1 is SGHTA and CDR2 is FQGNSA. CDR3 amino acids: CASSLGWGGKSRETQYF. In nucleotides, the CDR3 is TGTGCCAGCAGCTTAGGATGGGGAGGAAAAAGTCGAGAGACCCAGTACTTC.

This clonotype came up many times. The rearrangement uses TRBV20-1 and TRBJ2-1; D possibly matches TRBD1 or TRBD2 (6 bases each). Germline CDR1 is DFQATT and CDR2 is SNEGSKA (reference sequence). The CDR3 runs 15 residues. Trimming took 2 bases from V and 10 from J, leaving 21 bases between them. CDR3 sequence (DNA): TGCAGTGCTAGACGAACTCGGGGGCAGCCTAGGGAGCAGTTCTTC. Encoded protein: CSARRTRGQPREQFF.

This clonotype was counted ten times or more. The J gene is TRBJ1-5, the V gene TRBV4-3; tentatively, D is TRBD1 (6 bases). V was cut by 0 bases and J by 0 bases, with 21 bases left in between. Germline V gene sequence: CDR1 LGHNA, CDR2 YSLEER. The length of the CDR3 is 20 residues. The DNA of the CDR3 is TGCGCCAGCAGCCAAGATCTCAGGGGCAGGGGAGGGTATAGCAATCAGCCCCAGCATTTT. Amino acids: CASSQDLRGRGGYSNQPQHF.

This clonotype came up many times. The V gene is TRBV6-6, the J gene TRBJ2-3, with D perhaps matching TRBD1 (6 bases). Between the trimmed V and J ends, which lost 6 bases and 0 bases, there was a span of 16 bases. The CDR3 has 16 amino acids. Per the germline V gene, CDR1 is MNHNY and CDR2 is SVGAGI (reference sequence). The CDR3 DNA follows: TGTGCCAGCAGCTTTAGACAGGCCATTAGCACAGATACGCAGTATTTT. It is translated as CASSFRQAISTDTQYF.

This clonotype was seen at least ten times. The V and J genes are TRBV2 and TRBJ1-6, with a weak D call TRBD1 (6 bases). CDR1 and CDR2 (germline): SNHLY, FYNNEI. This CDR3 has 13 residues. The ends were cut back, 11 bases at V and 4 bases at J, with 12 bases in the middle. CDR3 sequence: CASRDNYNSPLHF. The CDR3, as DNA: TGTGCCTCCCGGGACAATTATAATTCACCCCTCCACTTT.

This clonotype showed up many times. This rearrangement joins TRBV6-2 or TRBV6-3 to TRBJ2-3; 15 bases match TRBD2. This CDR3 has 16 residues. J lost 5 bases, V lost 6 bases, and 6 bases had no gene match. Germline assignment: CDR1 MNHEY and CDR2 SVGEGT. CDR3 loop: CASSGLAGGLGDTQYF. Written as DNA, the CDR3 is TGTGCCAGCAGCGGACTAGCGGGGGGGCTGGGAGATACGCAGTATTTT.

V is TRBV5-4 and J is TRBJ1-1; TRBD1 might be the D (6 bases). V was cut by 5 bases and J by 5 bases, with 16 bases left in between. The CDR3 has 14 residues. Germline V gives CDR1 SGHNT, CDR2 YYREEE (reference sequence). The CDR3 nucleotides read TGTGCCAGCAGGGTATGGGGGGCAGGTACTGAAGCTTTCTTT. Its protein is CASRVWGAGTEAFF.

This clonotype was counted many times. The chain uses TRBV11-2 and TRBJ2-7, with D possibly TRBD1 on 5 matching bases. The CDR3 is made up of 15 amino acids. Looked up from germline, CDR1 is SGHAT and CDR2 is FQNNGV. V was pared by 0 bases and J by 1 base, with 10 bases between. DNA of the CDR3: TGTGCCAGCAGCTTAGATTTTCCAGGGTCCTACGAGCAGTACTTC. Protein sequence: CASSLDFPGSYEQYF.

This clonotype turned up a few times. This chain uses TRBV5-1 with TRBJ2-5; 8 positions match TRBD1. The CDR3 is 16 residues long. Trimming removed 5 bases from V and 5 bases from J; junction bases left unmatched: 14. Germline assignment: CDR1 SGHRS and CDR2 YFSETQ. The CDR3 DNA follows: TGCGCCAGCAGGAGGTGGGCAGGGGGCCCCGTTGAGACCCAGTACTTC. Its translation is CASRRWAGGPVETQYF. Using reference TRBV5-1 and TRBJ2-5 for the parts outside the CDR3, the full variable domain is KAGVTQTPRYLIKTRGQQVTLSCSPISGHRSVSWYQQTPGQGLQFLFEYFSETQRNKGNFPGRFSGRQFSNSRSEMNVSTLELGDSALYLCASRRWAGGPVETQYFGPGTRLLVL.

Only one count was recorded for this clonotype. This could be a read error, since a much larger clone is one nucleotide away. This rearrangement joins TRBV5-6 to TRBJ2-7; unclear D gene. V lost 4 bases, J lost 2 bases, and 13 bases lay in between. Germline V gene lookup returns CDR1 SGHDT and CDR2 YYEEEE. The CDR3 spans 14 residues. The DNA for the CDR3 is TGTGCCAGCAGCAAGACAAGCCTTACCTACGAGCAGTACTTC. It yields the protein CASSKTSLTYEQYF.

The table lists this clonotype with many counts. CDR3 nucleotide sequence: TGTGCCACCAGCCTCCCCCAGGGTCTTACTGAAGCTTTCTTT. Its translation: CATSLPQGLTEAFF. This chain connects TRBV15 to TRBJ1-1, with a weak D call TRBD1 (5 bases). The CDR3 has 14 amino acids. Germline V lookup: CDR1 LNHNV, CDR2 YYDKDF (reference sequence). Trimming stripped 5 bases from V and 5 bases from J, with 15 bases between. The entire variable domain, with the rest obtained from reference TRBV15 and TRBJ1-1, is as follows: DAMVIQNPRYQVTQFGKPVTLSCSQTLNHNVMYWYQQKSSQAPKLLFHYYDKDFNNEADTPDNFQSRRPNTSFCFLDIRSPGLGDTAMYLCATSLPQGLTEAFFGQGTRLTVV.

This clonotype ranks as medium-sized. The V call is TRBV28, the J call TRBJ2-7; D call uncertain. Germline V gene lookup returns CDR1 MDHEN and CDR2 SYDVKM. Between the trimmed V and J ends, which lost 3 bases and 7 bases, there was a span of 10 bases. This CDR3 has 12 amino acids. The CDR3, as DNA: TGTGCCAGCAGTTTTGGAACGAGGGAGCAGTACTTC. Its translation is CASSFGTREQYF.

This clonotype appeared a few times. The chain couples TRBV6-6 to TRBJ2-7; weak D call: TRBD1 (5 bases). The germline V and J ends were trimmed by 10 bases and 0 bases, with 7 bases remaining between them. Germline V gene data show CDR1 as MNHNY and CDR2 as SVGAGI (reference sequence). The CDR3 loop spans 11 amino acids. The CDR3 sequence: CATGSSYEQYF. CDR3 nucleotide sequence: TGTGCCACAGGGTCCTCCTACGAGCAGTACTTC.

This clonotype has a count of ten or more. The rearrangement uses TRBV6-2 or TRBV6-3 and TRBJ1-5; 9 positions agree with TRBD1. The CDR3 extends over 16 amino acids. With 4 bases clipped from V and 6 bases from J, the junction kept 10 bases outside the gene matches. Germline assignment: CDR1 MNHEY and CDR2 SVGEGT. CDR3 residues: CASSWRGTGRGQPQHF. For the CDR3, the DNA is TGTGCCAGCAGTTGGCGTGGGACAGGGAGAGGTCAGCCCCAGCATTTT.

This clonotype was observed a handful of times. The chain employs TRBV20-1 and TRBJ2-3, with TRBD2 matching over 8 bases. CDR1 is DFQATT and CDR2 is SNEGSKA in the germline V gene (reference sequence). J lost 6 bases, V lost 0 bases, and 11 bases had no gene match. The CDR3 sequence is 16 residues long. The CDR3: CSARDFGRGESDTQYF. CDR3 DNA sequence: TGCAGTGCTAGAGATTTTGGGCGGGGGGAATCGGATACGCAGTATTTT.

Many counts were recorded for this clonotype. This chain joins TRBV3-1 and TRBJ2-2, with TRBD1 identical over 7 bases. V shed 1 base, J shed 2 bases, and the junction held 7 bases outside the gene matches. Germline CDR1 and CDR2: LGHDT and YNNKEL (reference sequence). CDR3 length: 17 amino acids. CDR3 residues: CASSQVRGGRNTGELFF. The DNA of the CDR3 is TGTGCCAGCAGCCAAGTGCGAGGGGGCCGAAACACCGGGGAGCTGTTTTTT.

V usage is TRBV28 and J usage is TRBJ2-7, with D unresolved. CDR1 and CDR2 (germline): MDHEN, SYDVKM. The length of the CDR3 is 14 residues. Trimming left V 8 bases short and J 0 bases short, with 14 bases between. CDR3 sequence (DNA): TGTGCCAGCCGCATTGCAAATCCCTCCTACGAGCAGTACTTC. It codes for CASRIANPSYEQYF.